One and the same sample provided the 11 T cell receptor beta chains below, sequenced in a study of T cell changes during pregnancy in multiple sclerosis. Generated by immunoSEQ multiplex PCR, the TCRdb table keeps only in-frame clones and is missing some. The table includes about 46,000 clones, roughly 93% detected once. Specimen: CD8+ T cells from peripheral blood mononuclear cells, collected in the first trimester of pregnancy. The source of these receptors is a female donor with multiple sclerosis, enrolled in a pregnancy study.

This chain connects TRBV7-9 to TRBJ1-2; 9 bases map to TRBD1. The CDR3 loop spans 14 amino acids. Germline CDR1 is SEHNR and CDR2 is FQNEAQ (reference sequence). With 5 bases clipped from V and 0 bases from J, the junction kept 1 base outside the gene matches. The CDR3 nucleotides read TGTGCCAGCAGCGGACAGGGGCCTAACTATGGCTACACCTTC. It yields the protein CASSGQGPNYGYTF.

The genes are TRBV13 and TRBJ2-2, with 10 nucleotides matching TRBD1. This CDR3 comprises 17 residues. Trimming cost V 4 bases and J 5 bases; bases outside gene matches: 10. CDR1 is PRHDT, CDR2 FYEKMQ, per germline (reference sequence). This CDR3 is CASSSIDRGLGTGELFF. CDR3 DNA: TGTGCCAGCAGCTCAATTGACAGGGGGCTCGGGACCGGGGAGCTGTTTTTT.

The V call is TRBV5-5, the J call TRBJ2-6; 9 positions agree with TRBD1. Losses at the gene ends were 2 bases for V and 2 bases for J; bases not matched to a gene: 5. Germline V CDR1 and CDR2: SGHKS, YYEKEE (reference sequence). The CDR3 sequence is 17 residues long. The CDR3 is CASSFRDRATGANVLTF. Written as DNA, the CDR3 is TGTGCCAGCAGCTTCCGGGACAGGGCTACTGGGGCCAACGTCCTGACTTTC.

The chain uses TRBV5-1 and TRBJ1-1; 8 bases align to TRBD1. Germline lookup yields CDR1 SGHRS and CDR2 YFSETQ. The CDR3 sequence is 15 residues long. V lost 3 bases, J lost 0 bases, and 4 bases stayed unmatched. The CDR3 reads CASSSTGGMNTEAFF. The CDR3 DNA is TGCGCCAGCAGCTCAACAGGGGGGATGAACACTGAAGCTTTCTTT.

The chain uses TRBV9 and TRBJ2-3; 11 bases map to TRBD2. The length of the CDR3 is 19 residues. After removal of 3 bases from V and 9 bases from J, the junction contained 21 bases not matched to a gene. Germline CDR1 reads SGDLS; CDR2 reads YYNGEE. CDR3 bases: TGTGCCAGCAGCGACCCCCGGGAGGAACTAGCGGGGGTGTGGGGGACGCAGTATTTT. Protein sequence: CASSDPREELAGVWGTQYF.

The chain combines TRBV4-2 with TRBJ2-7, with no clear D. V dropped 5 bases and J dropped 6 bases, with 14 bases sitting between them. This CDR3 comprises 13 residues. Per germline, CDR1 LGHNA and CDR2 YNFKEQ. CDR3 nucleotide sequence: TGTGCCAGCAGCGAGTTAAGAACGGGCGAGCAGTACTTC. Its protein is CASSELRTGEQYF.

The rearrangement joins TRBV5-4 to TRBJ2-7, with TRBD1 matching 10 bases. CDR3 length equals 15 residues. The V segment lost 3 bases and the J segment 2 bases; nucleotides outside the gene matches: 5. CDR1 is SGHNT and CDR2 is YYREEE in the germline V gene (reference sequence). CDR3 protein: CASSSPGTGAYEQYF. Written as DNA, the CDR3 is TGTGCCAGCAGCTCCCCCGGGACAGGGGCCTACGAGCAGTACTTC.

The genes are TRBV29-1 and TRBJ2-1; D gene uncertain. The CDR3 covers 15 residues. Germline CDR1 SQVTM, CDR2 ANQGSEA. Deletions cut 5 bases from V and 4 bases from J, with 18 bases between. This chain's CDR3 is CSVRVEARLYNEQFF. CDR3 bases: TGCAGCGTTCGGGTGGAAGCTAGACTTTACAATGAGCAGTTCTTC.

V and J are TRBV4-3 and TRBJ2-1; 12 bases line up with TRBD2. The ends lost 4 bases at V and 7 bases at J; junction bases unmatched: 17. The CDR3 consists of 19 residues. CDR1 and CDR2 (germline): LGHNA, YSLEER. The DNA for the CDR3 is TGCGCCAGCAGCCGAGGGGTTTTGGCTAGCGGGGGGGCACGGAATGAGCAGTTCTTC. Translated: CASSRGVLASGGARNEQFF.

The rearrangement links TRBV29-1 to TRBJ2-7; 8 bases align to TRBD2. V gave up 3 bases and J gave up 2 bases; unmatched junction bases: 3. The germline V gene encodes CDR1 SQVTM and CDR2 ANQGSEA. There are 13 residues in the CDR3. DNA for the CDR3: TGCAGCGTTGAGTCGGGGGGGACCTACGAGCAGTACTTC. Its translation is CSVESGGTYEQYF.

The chain recombines TRBV7-9 with TRBJ2-7; D may be TRBD1 (5 bases). V was cut by 8 bases and J by 2 bases, with 10 bases left in between. CDR3 length: 12 residues. Per the germline V gene, CDR1 is SEHNR and CDR2 is FQNEAQ (reference sequence). The DNA of the CDR3 is TGTGCCAGCGGGGCGGCCACCTACGAGCAGTACTTC. Its translation is CASGAATYEQYF.